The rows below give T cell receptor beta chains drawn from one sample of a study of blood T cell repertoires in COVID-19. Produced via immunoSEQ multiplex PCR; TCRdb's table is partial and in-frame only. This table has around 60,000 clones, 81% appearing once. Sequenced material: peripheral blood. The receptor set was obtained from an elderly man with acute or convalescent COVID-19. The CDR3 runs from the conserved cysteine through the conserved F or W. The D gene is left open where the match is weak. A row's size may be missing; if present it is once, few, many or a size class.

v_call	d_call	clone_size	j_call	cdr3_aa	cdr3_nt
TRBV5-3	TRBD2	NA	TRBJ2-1	CARSISGLAGGHEQFF	TGTGCCAGAAGCATATCGGGACTAGCGGGGGGGCATGAGCAGTTCTTC
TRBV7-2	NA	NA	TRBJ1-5	CASSLIIQNQPQHF	TGTGCCAGCAGCTTAATCATTCAGAATCAGCCCCAGCATTTT
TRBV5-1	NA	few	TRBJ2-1	CASSLGQGLYNEQFF	TGCGCCAGCAGCTTGGGCCAGGGGCTATACAATGAGCAGTTCTTC
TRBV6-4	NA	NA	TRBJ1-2	CASSDSRTPGGYGYTF	TGTGCCAGCAGTGACTCGAGGACCCCCGGGGGCTATGGCTACACCTTC
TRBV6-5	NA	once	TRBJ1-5	CASSSTESNQPQHF	TGTGCCAGCAGCTCGACAGAGAGCAATCAGCCCCAGCATTTT
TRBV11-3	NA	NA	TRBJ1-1	CASSFGNTGTSTEAFF	TGTGCCAGCAGCTTCGGGAACACAGGGACGTCCACTGAAGCTTTCTTT
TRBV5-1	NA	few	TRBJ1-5	CASSSGVNQPQHF	TGCGCCAGCAGCTCGGGGGTCAATCAGCCCCAGCATTTT
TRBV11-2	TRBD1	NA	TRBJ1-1	CASSLGRGRNTEAFF	TGTGCCAGCAGCTTAGGAAGGGGGCGGAACACTGAAGCTTTCTTT
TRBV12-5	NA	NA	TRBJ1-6	CASGGEDNSPLHF	TGTGCTAGTGGTGGGGAGGATAATTCACCCCTCCACTTT
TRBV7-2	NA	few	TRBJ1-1	CASSLVESTEAFF	TGTGCCAGCAGCTTAGTAGAGTCCACTGAAGCTTTCTTT
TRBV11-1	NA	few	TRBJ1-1	CASSLGASNTEAFF	TGTGCCAGCAGCTTAGGGGCTTCGAACACTGAAGCTTTCTTT
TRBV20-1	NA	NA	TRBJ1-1	CRLQGTEAFF	TGCAGACTACAGGGCACTGAAGCTTTCTTT
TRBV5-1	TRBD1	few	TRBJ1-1	CASSPTTGVTTEAFF	TGCGCCAGCAGCCCTACTACAGGGGTCACCACTGAAGCTTTCTTT
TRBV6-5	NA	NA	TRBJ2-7	CASSYFRGASYEQYF	TGTGCCAGCAGTTACTTCAGGGGCGCTTCATACGAGCAGTACTTC
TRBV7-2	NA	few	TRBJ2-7	CASSTRGGGSYEQYF	TGTGCCAGCAGCACTAGGGGGGGTGGCTCCTACGAGCAGTACTTC
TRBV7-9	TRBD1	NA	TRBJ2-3	CASSTIGTATDTQYF	TGTGCCAGCAGCACCATCGGGACAGCCACAGATACGCAGTATTTT
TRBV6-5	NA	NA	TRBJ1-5	CASSRQERNQPQHF	TGTGCCAGCAGTAGACAGGAGCGCAATCAGCCCCAGCATTTT
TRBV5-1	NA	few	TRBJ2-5	CASSQPEGSPVLETQYF	TGCGCCAGCAGCCAGCCCGAGGGTAGTCCTGTGTTGGAGACCCAGTACTTC
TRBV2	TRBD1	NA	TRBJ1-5	CASSFDRGAQPQHF	TGTGCCAGCAGTTTCGACAGGGGGGCTCAGCCCCAGCATTTT
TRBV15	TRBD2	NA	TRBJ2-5	CATSRDSLAGEETQYF	TGTGCCACCAGCAGAGATTCCCTAGCGGGGGAAGAGACCCAGTACTTC
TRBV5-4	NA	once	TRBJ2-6	CASSSRAGLPSGANVLTF	TGTGCCAGCAGCTCGAGAGCAGGGTTACCCTCTGGGGCCAACGTCCTGACTTTC
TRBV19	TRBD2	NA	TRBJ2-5	CASSSMTGGAWETQYF	TGTGCCAGTAGTTCAATGACCGGGGGGGCCTGGGAGACCCAGTACTTC
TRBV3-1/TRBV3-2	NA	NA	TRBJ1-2	CASSRGYGYTF	TGTGCCAGCAGCCGCGGCTATGGCTACACCTTC
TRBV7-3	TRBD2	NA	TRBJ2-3	CASSLRLAGGADTQYF	TGTGCCAGCAGCTTAAGGCTAGCGGGGGGTGCAGATACGCAGTATTTT
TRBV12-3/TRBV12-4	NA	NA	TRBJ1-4	CASSFGGKLFF	TGTGCCAGCAGTTTTGGAGGAAAACTGTTTTTT
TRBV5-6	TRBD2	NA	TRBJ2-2	CASSLAGTSAGELFF	TGTGCCAGCAGCTTGGCGGGGACTAGCGCCGGGGAGCTGTTTTTT
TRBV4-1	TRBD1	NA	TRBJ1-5	CASSLGQGESDNQPQHF	TGCGCCAGCAGCCTGGGACAGGGGGAAAGCGACAATCAGCCCCAGCATTTT
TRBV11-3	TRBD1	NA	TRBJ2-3	CASSSGTVSTDTQYF	TGTGCCAGCAGCTCTGGGACAGTTAGCACAGATACGCAGTATTTT
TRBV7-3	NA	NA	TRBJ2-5	CASSLTREQTQYF	TGTGCCAGCAGCTTAACGAGGGAACAGACCCAGTACTTC
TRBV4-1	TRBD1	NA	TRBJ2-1	CASSPLRTGSTDEQFF	TGCGCCAGCAGCCCCCTAAGGACAGGGTCAACGGATGAGCAGTTCTTC
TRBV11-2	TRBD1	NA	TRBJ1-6	CASSSGQGLSPLHF	TGTGCCAGCAGCTCGGGACAGGGACTATCACCCCTCCACTTT
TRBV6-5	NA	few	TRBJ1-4	CASSIRNSREKLFF	TGTGCCAGCAGTATCCGCAACAGCAGAGAAAAACTGTTTTTT
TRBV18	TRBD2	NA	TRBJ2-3	CASSPPSGGGRDTQYF	TGTGCCAGCTCACCACCGAGCGGGGGAGGGAGAGATACGCAGTATTTT
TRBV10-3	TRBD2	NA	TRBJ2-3	CAISSGGTSTDTQYF	TGTGCCATCAGTAGCGGGGGCACCAGCACAGATACGCAGTATTTT
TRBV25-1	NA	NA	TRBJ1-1	CASRAAGVPEAFF	TGTGCCAGCAGAGCGGCAGGGGTTCCTGAAGCTTTCTTT
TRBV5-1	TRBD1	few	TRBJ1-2	CASKPGQGLLYGYTF	TGCGCCAGCAAACCGGGACAGGGACTTCTCTATGGCTACACCTTC
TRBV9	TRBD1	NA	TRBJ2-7	CASSVNTGGIYEQYF	TGTGCCAGCAGCGTGAATACAGGGGGAATCTACGAGCAGTACTTC
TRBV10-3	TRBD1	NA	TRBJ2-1	CAISGDRGRNEQFF	TGTGCCATCAGCGGGGACAGGGGGCGCAATGAGCAGTTCTTC
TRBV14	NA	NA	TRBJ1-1	CASSQRYGAEAFF	TGTGCCAGCAGCCAACGGTACGGGGCTGAAGCTTTCTTT
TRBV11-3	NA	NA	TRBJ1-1	CASSFTPWAGNTEAFF	TGTGCCAGCAGCTTTACCCCTTGGGCAGGGAACACTGAAGCTTTCTTT
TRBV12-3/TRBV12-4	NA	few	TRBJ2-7	CASRIAASYEQYF	TGTGCCAGCAGGATAGCGGCATCCTACGAGCAGTACTTC
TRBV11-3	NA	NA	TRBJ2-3	CASSSSTDTQYF	TGTGCCAGCAGCTCTAGCACAGATACGCAGTATTTT
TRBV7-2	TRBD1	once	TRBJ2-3	CASSLDSTGGANTQYF	TGTGCCAGCAGCTTAGACTCGACAGGGGGCGCAAATACGCAGTATTTT
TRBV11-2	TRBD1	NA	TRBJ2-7	CASSLGQGGFYEQYF	TGTGCCAGCAGCTTAGGACAGGGCGGATTCTACGAGCAGTACTTC
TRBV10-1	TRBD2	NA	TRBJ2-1	CASSAGRGGSYNEQFF	TGCGCCAGCAGTGCGGGGCGGGGGGGTTCCTACAATGAGCAGTTCTTC
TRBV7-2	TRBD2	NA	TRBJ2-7	CASSSHGAGLAGDTYF	TGTGCCAGCAGCTCCCACGGCGCAGGACTAGCGGGGGACACGTACTTC
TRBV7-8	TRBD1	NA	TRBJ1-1	CASSRDRVRITEAFF	TGTGCCAGCAGCCGAGACAGGGTTCGAATCACTGAAGCTTTCTTT